These 18 T cell receptor beta chains came from one sample sequenced in a study of shared clonotypes between healthy human individuals. Sequencing used immunoSEQ multiplex PCR; TCRdb keeps in-frame clones, though not all of them. The sample lists about 300,000 clones; under 80% were seen once. Sample: memory CD4+ T cells sorted from blood. Described subset: CD45RA-negative fraction. These receptors were obtained from a man aged 30 to 39 in good health.

This sequence joins TRBV6-6 and TRBJ1-4; D uncertain. This CDR3 region has 11 residues. Germline assignment: CDR1 MNHNY and CDR2 SVGAGI (reference sequence). Trimming removed 4 bases from V and 14 bases from J, with 11 bases in between. CDR3 bases: TGTGCCAGCAGTTCCCTGCAAGAGCTGTTTTTT. Its translation is CASSSLQELFF.

The chain combines TRBV28 with TRBJ1-3; 9 bases line up with TRBD1. Trimming took 9 bases from V and 1 from J; bases not matched to a gene: 7. The CDR3 covers 15 residues. Germline lookup yields CDR1 MDHEN and CDR2 SYDVKM. The CDR3 is CASGGTGLSGNTIYF. CDR3 in DNA: TGTGCCAGTGGCGGGACAGGGCTTTCTGGAAACACCATATATTTT.

This clone was seen more than once but under ten times. The CDR3 loop is CASSSSSGDTDTQYF. CDR3 nucleotides: TGTGCCAGCAGCTCCTCTAGCGGGGACACAGATACGCAGTATTTT. V and J are TRBV7-9 and TRBJ2-3, with 9 positions matching TRBD2. Germline loops: CDR1 SEHNR, CDR2 FQNEAQ (reference sequence). V lost 4 bases and J lost 2; bases outside the gene matches: 4. CDR3 length: 15 amino acids.

This chain joins TRBV6-5 and TRBJ2-7; the match to TRBD2 covers 12 bases. J lost 3 bases, V lost 4 bases, and 1 base had no gene match. This CDR3 is built from 14 residues. In germline, CDR1 is MNHEY, CDR2 SVGAGI. The CDR3 here is CASSWTSGVYEQYF. CDR3 DNA: TGTGCCAGCAGTTGGACTAGCGGGGTCTACGAGCAGTACTTC.

The chain couples TRBV6-5 to TRBJ1-2; perhaps TRBD1 as D (6 bases). V shed 2 bases and J shed 7 bases, with 17 bases lying between them. CDR1 and CDR2 from the germline V gene are MNHEY and SVGAGI. This CDR3 is 15 amino acids long. CDR3 bases: TGTGCCAGCAGTTACGTGCTGGGGGCGGTGTTTGGCTACACCTTC. It is translated as CASSYVLGAVFGYTF.

This chain connects TRBV28 to TRBJ2-5, with D perhaps TRBD1 (5 bases). V lost 3 bases and J lost 4, with 12 bases in between. In germline, CDR1 is MDHEN, CDR2 SYDVKM. This CDR3 is 14 amino acids long. The CDR3 is CASSLGLHGETQYF. Written as DNA, the CDR3 is TGTGCCAGCAGTTTGGGGCTCCATGGAGAGACCCAGTACTTC.

The gene calls are TRBV25-1 and TRBJ2-1; 9 positions match TRBD1. Trimming removed 1 base from V and 3 bases from J; junction bases left unmatched: 1. The CDR3 length is 15 residues. Per the germline V gene, CDR1 is MGHDK and CDR2 is SYGVNS. CDR3 loop: CASSESGQGYNEQFF. CDR3 nucleotide sequence: TGTGCCAGCAGTGAATCGGGACAGGGCTACAATGAGCAGTTCTTC.

The CDR3 sequence is CASSQETGYNEKLFF. The CDR3 DNA is TGTGCCAGCAGCCAAGAGACAGGGTACAATGAAAAACTGTTTTTT. The rearrangement joins TRBV4-2 to TRBJ1-4; 7 nucleotides line up with TRBD1. The CDR3 totals 15 residues. Germline CDR1 reads LGHNA; CDR2 reads YNFKEQ. After removal of 0 bases from V and 5 bases from J, the junction contained 3 bases not matched to a gene.

This clone was seen many times. The chain couples TRBV28 to TRBJ1-3, with D unresolved. Deletions cut 3 bases from V and 4 bases from J, with 13 bases between. Germline assignment: CDR1 MDHEN and CDR2 SYDVKM. CDR3 length equals 15 residues. CDR3 sequence: CASSFPARLGNTIYF. CDR3 DNA: TGTGCCAGCAGTTTCCCGGCCAGGTTAGGAAACACCATATATTTT.

This clone was found once. The chain has TRBV7-8 and TRBJ2-7, with D unclear. V shed 1 base and J shed 7 bases, with 17 bases lying between them. Germline loops: CDR1 SGHVS, CDR2 FQNEAQ. CDR3 length equals 15 residues. CDR3 in amino acids: CASSLVSGSWEEQYF. In DNA form, the CDR3 reads TGTGCCAGCAGCTTAGTCTCGGGTAGTTGGGAAGAGCAGTACTTC.

This clone showed up just a few times. This sequence joins TRBV5-5 and TRBJ2-2, with 9 bases matching TRBD1. The CDR3 contains 16 residues. Trimming took 1 base from V and 7 from J; bases not matched to a gene: 8. From germline, CDR1 is SGHKS and CDR2 YYEKEE (reference sequence). The CDR3 sequence is CASSLTGGRYGGELFF. CDR3 nucleotides: TGTGCCAGCAGCTTGACAGGGGGCAGGTACGGCGGGGAGCTGTTTTTT.

This chain connects TRBV2 to TRBJ1-5; maybe TRBD1 (5 bases). There are 14 residues in the CDR3. From germline, CDR1 is SNHLY and CDR2 FYNNEI. The germline V and J ends were trimmed by 0 bases and 9 bases, with 12 bases remaining between them. Here the CDR3 reads CASSEAGAGGPQHF. Written as DNA, the CDR3 is TGTGCCAGCAGTGAAGCCGGGGCAGGCGGGCCCCAGCATTTT.

The rearrangement uses TRBV5-1 and TRBJ2-3, with 8 bases that match TRBD2. The germline V gene encodes CDR1 SGHRS and CDR2 YFSETQ. The CDR3 is made up of 16 amino acids. Trimming cost V 0 bases and J 0 bases; bases outside gene matches: 3. CDR3 DNA: TGCGCCAGCAGCTTGGATCCTAGCGGGAGCACAGATACGCAGTATTTT. Translated, it gives CASSLDPSGSTDTQYF.

The chain recombines TRBV6-1 with TRBJ2-5; D is uncertain. The CDR3 runs 11 residues. Germline CDR1 and CDR2: MNHNS and SASEGT. Between the trimmed V and J ends, which lost 6 bases and 7 bases, there was a span of 9 bases. The CDR3 coding sequence is TGTGCCAGCAGGGCCCCGGGGACCCAGTACTTC. Residues: CASRAPGTQYF.

In this sample, this clone turned up once. Other DNA sequences from this sample encode an identical CDR3 as well. The rearrangement uses TRBV18 and TRBJ2-5; 9 bases are a match to TRBD2. V lost 3 bases and J lost 3; bases outside the gene matches: 2. The CDR3 totals 14 residues. Looked up from germline, CDR1 is KGHSH and CDR2 is LQKENI. The CDR3 nucleotides are TGTGCCAGCTCACCGACTAGCGGAGAAGAGACCCAGTACTTC. Translated, it gives CASSPTSGEETQYF.

V and J are TRBV28 and TRBJ2-7; 7 bases are shared with TRBD2. Unmatched junction bases numbered 16, after V lost 11 bases and J lost 0 bases. Germline V gene lookup returns CDR1 MDHEN and CDR2 SYDVKM. This CDR3 has 16 residues. The CDR3 region is CAYFRPGRVISYEQYF. The CDR3 DNA follows: TGTGCCTACTTCCGGCCAGGGAGGGTGATCTCCTACGAGCAGTACTTC.

The chain couples TRBV5-1 to TRBJ2-1; unclear D gene. Germline CDR1 SGHRS, CDR2 YFSETQ. The CDR3 loop spans 14 amino acids. The germline V and J ends were trimmed by 1 base and 4 bases, with 9 bases remaining between them. CDR3 residues: CASSLRAEYNEQFF. The CDR3 DNA is TGCGCCAGCAGCTTGAGAGCAGAATACAATGAGCAGTTCTTC. Full variable domain (outside the CDR3, taken from reference TRBV5-1 and TRBJ2-1): KAGVTQTPRYLIKTRGQQVTLSCSPISGHRSVSWYQQTPGQGLQFLFEYFSETQRNKGNFPGRFSGRQFSNSRSEMNVSTLELGDSALYLCASSLRAEYNEQFFGPGTRLTVL.

J is TRBJ2-7 and V is TRBV9; 7 bases are shared with TRBD2. Per germline, CDR1 SGDLS and CDR2 YYNGEE. The CDR3 contains 15 residues. Trimming cost V 4 bases and J 0 bases; bases outside gene matches: 7. The CDR3 DNA reads TGTGCCAGCAGCCCCGGGGTAGCGGGCTCCTACGAGCAGTACTTC. It codes for CASSPGVAGSYEQYF.